This T cell receptor (beta chain) was recovered during a study of cytomegalovirus exposure and HLA in healthy donors. The CDR3 length is 16 residues. Trimming cost V 5 bases and J 2 bases, with 19 bases left between them. In germline, CDR1 is SGHAT, CDR2 FQNNGV. The study ran its PCR with 60 Vbeta and 13 Jbeta primers. The protocol was immunoSEQ multiplex PCR, while the TCRdb copy is restricted to in-frame clones and leaves out a portion. The sample consists of around 170,000 clones, 75% to 90% of them appearing once. Only a few counts were recorded for this clone. Its antigen is not identified. Broader study findings: The authors later linked a missense DCLRE1C variant to TCR beta V- and J-gene trimming. It was reported that the classifier diagnosed cytomegalovirus status with high specificity and sensitivity in both the original and validation cohorts. TCR beta chains numbering approximately 150 were designated cytomegalovirus-associated. CMV serostatus stood as the only immune exposure information on hand.

The chain carries TRBV11-2 and TRBJ2-7; D gene uncertain. This TCR derives from a woman between 18 and 29 years old in good health and CMV-seronegative. Sequencing was carried out using PBMCs. The CDR3 here is CASSLGLSNLPYEQYF. The CDR3 DNA is TGTGCCAGCAGCCTTGGGCTCTCCAACTTGCCCTACGAGCAGTACTTC.